These 20 T cell receptor beta chains share one sample of origin, sequenced in a study of T cells after yellow fever vaccination. TCRdb redid the calling of the 5' RACE reads with MiXCR, one entry per CDR3 protein. The sample consists of roughly 500,000 distinct CDR3 sequences, 15% to 20% of them appearing once. Sequenced here: PBMCs, sampled 15 days after the yellow fever booster vaccination. These receptors all come from a man aged 30 to 39 who received the YFV17D yellow fever vaccine.

The rearrangement joins TRBV21-1 to TRBJ2-7; the D call of TRBD2 is as the table states it, not checked on the DNA. TRBV21-1 is recorded as a pseudogene. CDR3 size: 19 residues. CDR3 residues: CASRPARLAGHPPPYEQYF. The DNA for the CDR3 is TGTGCCAGCAGACCCGCCCGACTAGCGGGGCACCCTCCCCCCTACGAGCAGTACTTC.

Comments on this clonotype: A much larger clonotype is one base distant, so this may be a read error. J is TRBJ2-7 and V is TRBV5-1; D might be TRBD1 (6 bases). Germline V gene data show CDR1 as SGHRS and CDR2 as YFSETQ. This CDR3 has 13 residues. V was trimmed by 3 bases and J by 4 bases, leaving 11 bases between them. As DNA, the CDR3 is TGCGCCAGCAGCTGGGGGCACAGATACGAGCAGTACTTC. This translates into CASSWGHRYEQYF.

The sample holds a few counts of this clonotype. CDR3 amino acids: CASNPVGASTDTQYF. CDR3 DNA sequence: TGTGCCAGTAACCCGGTGGGTGCTAGCACAGATACGCAGTATTTT. This chain uses TRBV19 with TRBJ2-3; no firm D call. V lost 7 bases and J 0 bases, leaving 14 bases between the germline ends. The CDR3 loop spans 15 amino acids. Germline values: CDR1 LNHDA, CDR2 SQIVND (reference sequence).

The chain has TRBV7-9 and TRBJ2-7, with D possibly being TRBD2 (5 bases). Germline CDR1 reads SEHNR; CDR2 reads FQNEAQ (reference sequence). CDR3 length equals 12 residues. Trimming pared 5 bases from V and 7 bases from J, leaving 12 bases between. The CDR3: CASSPGWREQYF. CDR3 bases: TGTGCCAGCAGCCCCGGTTGGAGGGAGCAGTACTTC. The full variable domain, in which reference TRBV7-9 and TRBJ2-7 provide the parts outside the CDR3, is DTGVSQNPRHKITKRGQNVTFRCDPISEHNRLYWYRQTLGQGPEFLTYFQNEAQLEKSRLLSDRFSAERPKGSFSTLEIQRTEQGDSAMYLCASSPGWREQYFGPGTRLTVT.

The V and J genes are TRBV30 and TRBJ1-5, with D unclear. The CDR3 runs 13 residues. Germline V lookup: CDR1 GTSNPN, CDR2 SVGIG (reference sequence). The V gene lost 2 bases and the J gene lost 5 bases, with 10 bases spanning the gap. The CDR3: CAWSIQVDQPQHF. The CDR3 coding sequence is TGTGCCTGGAGTATCCAGGTAGATCAGCCCCAGCATTTT.

This clonotype was seen only a few times. The genes are TRBV7-9 and TRBJ2-7; D unclear. V lost 0 bases and J lost 3, with 12 bases in between. CDR1 SEHNR and CDR2 FQNEAQ come from the germline V gene (reference sequence). The CDR3 consists of 15 residues. CDR3 coding DNA: TGTGCCAGCAGCTTAGCGTTCGGCGCCCGCTACGAGCAGTACTTC. Its protein is CASSLAFGARYEQYF.

The chain joins TRBV5-1 to TRBJ1-1, with no clear D. The CDR3 is made up of 13 amino acids. Per germline, CDR1 SGHRS and CDR2 YFSETQ. With 4 bases removed from V and 1 base from J, the gap between germline ends came to 8 bases. The CDR3: CASSPTENTEAFF. The CDR3 region has the DNA TGCGCCAGCAGCCCGACGGAGAACACTGAAGCTTTCTTT.

J is TRBJ1-2 and V is TRBV4-3; D remains ambiguous. This CDR3 is built from 15 residues. The V gene lost 4 bases and the J gene lost 4 bases, with 16 bases spanning the gap. The germline gives CDR1 LGHNA, CDR2 YSLEER. The CDR3 region is CASSPKAQLTYGYTF. The CDR3 DNA reads as TGCGCCAGCAGCCCGAAGGCACAGTTGACCTATGGCTACACCTTC.

The V gene is TRBV7-2, the J gene TRBJ2-7; D uncertain. Between the trimmed V and J ends, which lost 8 bases and 2 bases, there was a span of 13 bases. CDR1 SGHTA and CDR2 FQGNSA come from the germline V gene. This CDR3 has 13 residues. The CDR3 region is CASGTYSTYEQYF. The CDR3, as DNA: TGTGCCAGCGGAACCTATAGTACCTACGAGCAGTACTTC.

This clonotype was seen a few times. The V and J genes are TRBV15 and TRBJ1-5; D is uncertain. Trimming removed 0 bases at V and 4 bases at J, with 10 bases between. The CDR3 is 15 residues long. Germline loops: CDR1 LNHNV, CDR2 YYDKDF (reference sequence). This CDR3 reads CATSRELGSNQPQHF. The CDR3 DNA follows: TGTGCCACCAGCAGAGAACTAGGTTCGAATCAGCCCCAGCATTTT.

This clonotype appeared a few times. The chain combines TRBV7-2 with TRBJ1-1; 9 bases are a match to TRBD1. V trimming: 5 bases; J trimming: 5 bases; junction bases outside the gene matches: 6. Germline V CDR1 and CDR2: SGHTA, FQGNSA. The CDR3 length is 14 residues. CDR3 sequence reads: CASSVTGGSTEAFF. The CDR3 bases are TGTGCCAGCAGCGTAACAGGGGGCTCGACTGAAGCTTTCTTT.

This clonotype was seen a few times. The chain employs TRBV24-1 and TRBJ2-1, with 12 bases identical to TRBD2. The germline CDR1 and CDR2 sequences are KGHDR and SFDVKD. The V and J ends lost 3 bases and 2 bases, in that order; junction bases with no gene match: 13. The CDR3 has 20 residues. The chain's CDR3 is CATSDRGSSSGRAAYNEQFF. CDR3 in DNA: TGTGCCACCAGTGATCGGGGTAGTTCTAGCGGGAGGGCCGCCTACAATGAGCAGTTCTTC.

This clonotype was seen a few times. The gene calls are TRBV20-1 and TRBJ2-7; D is unclear. V was clipped by 0 bases and J by 0 bases, with 12 bases between them. This CDR3 has 15 residues. Germline V gives CDR1 DFQATT, CDR2 SNEGSKA (reference sequence). CDR3 region: CSARDLSLSSYEQYF. CDR3 DNA: TGCAGTGCTAGAGATCTGTCCTTAAGCTCCTACGAGCAGTACTTC.

This clonotype was observed a handful of times. V and J are TRBV29-1 and TRBJ2-4; D is tentatively TRBD1 or TRBD2 (6 bases each). This CDR3 is 14 amino acids long. Germline CDR1 SQVTM, CDR2 ANQGSEA. V was pared by 3 bases and J by 0 bases, with 9 bases between. CDR3 nucleotide sequence: TGCAGCGTTGATGGGGGGCTAGCCAAAAACATTCAGTACTTC. Amino acids: CSVDGGLAKNIQYF. The entire variable domain, with the rest obtained from reference TRBV29-1 and TRBJ2-4, is as follows: SAVISQKPSRDICQRGTSLTIQCQVDSQVTMMFWYRQQPGQSLTLIATANQGSEATYESGFVIDKFPISRPNLTFSTLTVSNMSPEDSSIYLCSVDGGLAKNIQYFGAGTRLSVL.

The rearrangement uses TRBV29-1 and TRBJ2-2; D is unresolved. The CDR3 has 13 amino acids. Germline V lookup: CDR1 SQVTM, CDR2 ANQGSEA. The ends were cut back, 3 bases at V and 3 bases at J, with 8 bases in the middle. This chain's CDR3 is CSVDEDYTGELFF. The CDR3 DNA sequence: TGCAGCGTTGACGAAGATTACACCGGGGAGCTGTTTTTT.

The rearrangement links TRBV11-2 to TRBJ2-7; D may correspond to TRBD1 or TRBD2 (5 bases each). CDR1 is SGHAT and CDR2 is FQNNGV in the germline V gene. The CDR3 is 12 residues long. V was shortened by 6 bases and J by 6 bases, with 12 bases between the two germline ends. The CDR3 DNA sequence: TGTGCCAGCAGTCGCGGGCAGGGCGAGCAGTACTTC. Encoded protein: CASSRGQGEQYF.

The genes are TRBV7-9 and TRBJ1-2; D call uncertain. Germline V gives CDR1 SEHNR, CDR2 FQNEAQ (reference sequence). The CDR3 runs 11 residues. Trimming removed 5 bases from V and 8 bases from J, with 9 bases in between. CDR3 in DNA: TGTGCCAGCAGCACTGCTACGGGCTACACCTTC. This codes for CASSTATGYTF. The entire variable domain, with the rest obtained from reference TRBV7-9 and TRBJ1-2, is as follows: DTGVSQNPRHKITKRGQNVTFRCDPISEHNRLYWYRQTLGQGPEFLTYFQNEAQLEKSRLLSDRFSAERPKGSFSTLEIQRTEQGDSAMYLCASSTATGYTFGSGTRLTVV.

This clonotype has a handful of counts. This chain connects TRBV5-1 to TRBJ2-3; unclear D gene. The germline V and J ends were trimmed by 7 bases and 0 bases, with 9 bases remaining between them. Germline assignment: CDR1 SGHRS and CDR2 YFSETQ. This CDR3 spans 13 amino acids. CDR3 residues: CASGRSSTDTQYF. DNA of the CDR3: TGCGCCAGCGGACGGTCTAGCACAGATACGCAGTATTTT.

The genes are TRBV20-1 and TRBJ1-6; tentative D call: TRBD1 (6 bases). The germline V and J ends were trimmed by 3 bases and 9 bases, with 15 bases remaining between them. From germline, CDR1 is DFQATT and CDR2 SNEGSKA (reference sequence). The CDR3 runs 14 residues. In DNA form, the CDR3 reads TGCAGTGCTAGTGTCGGGACAAGCGGTTCACCCCTCCACTTT. As protein: CSASVGTSGSPLHF.

The chain's CDR3 is CSVYGTGYNEQFF. In DNA, the CDR3 is TGCAGCGTTTATGGGACAGGGTACAATGAGCAGTTCTTC. V usage is TRBV29-1 and J usage is TRBJ2-1; 9 bases map to TRBD1. Germline loops: CDR1 SQVTM, CDR2 ANQGSEA. This CDR3 is 13 amino acids long. Germline trimming cut 5 bases from V and 4 bases from J; bases unmatched to any gene: 3.